These T cell receptor beta chains were read from a single sample in a study of blood T cell repertoires in COVID-19. This table comes from immunoSEQ multiplex PCR, and its TCRdb copy is limited to in-frame clones, with some not included. The sample lists over 300,000 clones, about 90% occurring once. The source material was peripheral blood. The receptors originated from a man aged 35 to 55 with acute or convalescent COVID-19. Each CDR3 is given with its conserved first and last residue. D genes are given only for firm matches. Clone size appears in some rows only: once, few, many, or a class for an expanded clone.

size	V	J	D	DNA	CDR3
-	TRBV27	TRBJ1-5	TRBD1	TGTGCCAGCAGTCGAGACAGGGATTCCCCCCAGCATTTT	CASSRDRDSPQHF
-	TRBV3-1/TRBV3-2	TRBJ2-1	-	TGTGCCAGCAGCCAAAGGGGAATTAACAATGAGCAGTTCTTC	CASSQRGINNEQFF
-	TRBV4-2	TRBJ2-7	TRBD2	TGTGCCAGCAGCCAAGTGTTAGCGGGGGGATCTTCCGAGCAGTACTTC	CASSQVLAGGSSEQYF
-	TRBV28	TRBJ1-2	-	TGTGCCAGCAGTTTATCAATTGCCGGGGGAGGGTTTAACTATGGCTACACCTTC	CASSLSIAGGGFNYGYTF
-	TRBV29-1	TRBJ2-3	-	TGCAGCGTTGATGGGAGGGACACGATTCAGGCAGATACGCAGTATTTT	CSVDGRDTIQADTQYF
-	TRBV24-1	TRBJ2-2	-	TGTGCCACCAGTGACCCCACTTACGGGATTACCGGGGAGCTGTTTTTT	CATSDPTYGITGELFF
-	TRBV7-8	TRBJ2-5	-	TGTGCCAGCAGCTTAGAGCTTTTCCAAGAGACCCAGTACTTC	CASSLELFQETQYF
-	TRBV6-5	TRBJ1-4	-	TGTGCCAGCTCCCCGGGGGGTGTTAATGAAAAACTGTTTTTT	CASSPGGVNEKLFF
-	TRBV15	TRBJ2-1	-	TGTGCCACCAGCAGCAGGGTTTCGATGCAGGGTCGGTTCTTC	CATSSRVSMQGRFF
-	TRBV27	TRBJ1-3	TRBD1	TGTGCCAGCAGGATGGACGGACAAGGGACAGGCTCTGGAAACACCATATATTTT	CASRMDGQGTGSGNTIYF
-	TRBV5-4	TRBJ2-7	TRBD1	TGTGCCAGCAGCTTGGAACGGACAGGGACGTCCGAGCAGTACTTC	CASSLERTGTSEQYF
-	TRBV7-7	TRBJ2-1	TRBD2	TGTGCTAGCAGCCCGTTTAGCGGGAGAACCTACAATGAGCAGTTCTTC	CASSPFSGRTYNEQFF
-	TRBV18	TRBJ2-1	TRBD1	TGTGCCAGCTCAGCCGGGACAGCATACAATGAGCAGTTCTTC	CASSAGTAYNEQFF
-	TRBV6-2/TRBV6-3	TRBJ1-5	TRBD1	TGTGCCAGCAGTCCCCTGAAGGGGGCTTACGGGCAGCCCCAGCATTTT	CASSPLKGAYGQPQHF
-	TRBV28	TRBJ1-5	TRBD1	TGTGCCAGCAGTCCCGGGGACAGGGCTCAGCCCCAGCATTTT	CASSPGDRAQPQHF
few	TRBV18	TRBJ2-7	-	TGTGCCAGCTCGGCTAGCGTGAACGAGCAGTACTTC	CASSASVNEQYF
few	TRBV5-4	TRBJ1-2	-	TGTGCCAGCAGCTTGGTAGGATTTGCGGTTGGCTACACCTTC	CASSLVGFAVGYTF
-	TRBV7-5	TRBJ2-7	-	TGTGCCAGAAGTCTCTGGACTAGCATCAACGAGCAGTACTTC	CARSLWTSINEQYF